This is a list of T cell receptor beta chains from one sample in a study of blood T cell repertoires in COVID-19. The method was immunoSEQ multiplex PCR; TCRdb's version includes in-frame clones alone and lacks a portion of them. The sample yields approximately 300,000 clones, about four fifths seen once. The sample comprised peripheral blood. All receptors come from a woman aged 45-60 years with acute or convalescent COVID-19. The CDR3 runs from the conserved cysteine through the conserved F or W. A D gene is named only where the DNA matches it firmly. The size entry is marked missing in some rows and otherwise reads once, few, many or a size class.

>-|TRBV7-9|TRBD2|TRBJ2-1
CASSLVGTSGRGNEQFF
TGTGCCAGCAGCTTAGTGGGGACTAGCGGGAGGGGTAATGAGCAGTTCTTC
>-|TRBV6-5|-|TRBJ2-7
CASTQRLDSYEQYF
TGTGCCAGCACCCAAAGACTGGACAGTTACGAGCAGTACTTC
>-|TRBV29-1|TRBD1|TRBJ1-4
CSVVGGQGRKLFF
TGCAGCGTTGTAGGAGGACAGGGCCGAAAACTGTTTTTT
>-|TRBV19|TRBD1|TRBJ1-5
CASSPPGGAGQPQHF
TGTGCCAGTAGTCCGCCAGGGGGCGCCGGGCAGCCCCAGCATTTT
>-|TRBV29-1|-|TRBJ2-2
CSAARNTGELFF
TGCAGCGCCGCTAGGAACACCGGGGAGCTGTTTTTT
>-|TRBV9|TRBD1|TRBJ1-1
CASTPRDRASTEAFF
TGTGCCAGCACCCCTCGGGACAGGGCATCCACTGAAGCTTTCTTT
>-|TRBV4-1|-|TRBJ2-6
CASSVPRQGTSSGANVLTF
TGCGCCAGCAGCGTCCCCCGTCAGGGAACCAGCTCTGGGGCCAACGTCCTGACTTTC
>-|TRBV10-1|TRBD2|TRBJ2-5
CASSAPGLAVFSAQYF
TGCGCCAGCAGTGCCCCGGGACTAGCGGTTTTTTCGGCCCAGTACTTC
>-|TRBV3-1/TRBV3-2|-|TRBJ2-6
CASSPTLGRANVLTF
TGTGCCAGCAGCCCCACCTTGGGCCGGGCCAACGTCCTGACTTTC
>-|TRBV24-1|TRBD1|TRBJ1-2
CATSDPSGTGGLYGYTF
TGTGCCACCAGTGATCCATCCGGGACAGGAGGCCTCTATGGCTACACCTTC
>-|TRBV5-5|-|TRBJ2-5
CAGGAAGETQYF
TGTGCAGGAGGGGCTGCTGGGGAGACCCAGTACTTC
>-|TRBV5-1|TRBD2|TRBJ2-1
CASSLDTSGANNEQFF
TGCGCCAGCAGCCTTGATACTAGCGGGGCAAACAATGAGCAGTTCTTC
>-|TRBV27|TRBD2|TRBJ2-1
CASRPSGSAYNEQFF
TGTGCCAGCAGGCCTAGCGGGAGCGCCTACAATGAGCAGTTCTTC
>-|TRBV6-2/TRBV6-3|-|TRBJ2-3
CASSYDLSQRQGPTDTQYF
TGTGCCAGCAGTTACGACCTTTCGCAACGGCAGGGGCCCACAGATACGCAGTATTTT
>-|TRBV30|TRBD1|TRBJ1-1
CAWSVPWTGRNTEAFF
TGTGCCTGGAGTGTACCTTGGACAGGACGGAACACTGAAGCTTTCTTT
>-|TRBV9|-|TRBJ2-7
CASSEGLSSSYEQYF
TGTGCCAGCAGCGAGGGACTTTCGAGCTCCTACGAGCAGTACTTC
>few|TRBV15|TRBD1|TRBJ1-4
CATAQGVRIGRNEKLFF
TGTGCCACTGCCCAGGGGGTAAGGATTGGGCGGAATGAAAAACTGTTTTTT
>-|TRBV19|TRBD2|TRBJ2-5
CASSPSGPETQYF
TGTGCCAGTAGTCCTAGCGGGCCAGAGACCCAGTACTTC
>-|TRBV4-2|TRBD1|TRBJ1-2
CASSQGPGQGNYGYTF
TGTGCCAGCAGCCAAGGACCGGGACAGGGGAACTATGGCTACACCTTC
>-|TRBV5-1|-|TRBJ2-7
CASSFTGAYEQYF
TGCGCCAGCAGCTTCACGGGTGCCTACGAGCAATACTTC
>-|TRBV6-4|-|TRBJ2-1
CASSRGATYNEQFF
TGTGCCAGCAGCAGGGGGGCTACCTACAATGAGCAGTTCTTC
>-|TRBV2|-|TRBJ2-3
CASSEALAGGTDTQYF
TGTGCCAGCAGTGAAGCGCTTGCAGGGGGCACAGATACGCAGTATTTT
>-|TRBV2|TRBD1|TRBJ1-4
CASSPGQGNEKLFF
TGTGCCAGCAGTCCGGGACAGGGTAATGAAAAACTGTTTTTT
>-|TRBV24-1|-|TRBJ2-7
CATPKGSKWDSYEQYF
TGTGCCACCCCCAAAGGGAGTAAATGGGACTCCTACGAGCAGTACTTC
>-|TRBV7-9|-|TRBJ1-1
CASSLSQTEAFF
TGTGCCAGCAGCTTGTCTCAGACTGAAGCTTTCTTT
>-|TRBV7-9|-|TRBJ2-6
CASSSDSGANVLTF
TGTGCCAGCAGCTCAGATTCTGGGGCCAACGTCCTGACTTTC
>-|TRBV28|TRBD1|TRBJ1-2
CASSSPPGGYGYTF
TGTGCCAGCAGTTCCCCGCCAGGGGGCTATGGCTACACCTTC
>once|TRBV7-9|TRBD1|TRBJ1-2
CASSLEGAIYGYTF
TGTGCCAGCAGCTTAGAGGGGGCCATCTATGGCTACACCTTC
>once|TRBV29-1|TRBD1|TRBJ1-2
CSTYSGGSNYGYTF
TGCAGCACATACTCAGGGGGCAGTAACTATGGCTACACCTTC
>-|TRBV14|-|TRBJ2-7
CASSHLSQGSGEQYF
TGTGCCAGCAGCCACCTTTCACAGGGATCGGGCGAGCAGTACTTC
>-|TRBV30|-|TRBJ1-3
CAWSLPGVRGNTIYF
TGTGCCTGGAGTCTTCCAGGGGTACGTGGAAACACCATATATTTT
>-|TRBV29-1|-|TRBJ1-2
CSVDEGFYGYTF
TGCAGCGTTGATGAGGGTTTCTATGGCTACACCTTC
>-|TRBV9|-|TRBJ1-4
CASSPTVQNEKLFF
TGTGCCAGCAGCCCGACAGTCCAGAATGAAAAACTGTTTTTT
>-|TRBV19|-|TRBJ1-5
CASSRDNNQPQHF
TGTGCCAGTAGTAGGGACAACAATCAGCCCCAGCATTTT
>-|TRBV6-5|-|TRBJ2-7
CASSYMVSSYEQYF
TGTGCCAGCAGTTACATGGTCAGCTCCTACGAGCAGTACTTC
>-|TRBV6-6|-|TRBJ1-3
CASSTTNTIYF
TGTGCCAGCAGCACTACGAACACCATATATTTT
>-|TRBV9|TRBD1|TRBJ2-3
CASSETGALTDTQYF
TGTGCCAGCAGTGAGACAGGGGCCCTCACAGATACGCAGTATTTT
>-|TRBV2|-|TRBJ1-6
CASSWESNSPLHF
TGTGCCAGCAGCTGGGAGTCTAATTCACCCCTCCACTTT
>-|TRBV5-1|TRBD2|TRBJ2-2
CASSSPTSGTNTGELFF
TGCGCCAGCAGCTCGCCCACTAGCGGGACGAACACCGGGGAGCTGTTTTTT
>-|TRBV5-1|TRBD2|TRBJ2-5
CASSWRTSDREETQYF
TGCGCCAGCAGCTGGAGGACTAGCGATAGAGAAGAGACCCAGTACTTC